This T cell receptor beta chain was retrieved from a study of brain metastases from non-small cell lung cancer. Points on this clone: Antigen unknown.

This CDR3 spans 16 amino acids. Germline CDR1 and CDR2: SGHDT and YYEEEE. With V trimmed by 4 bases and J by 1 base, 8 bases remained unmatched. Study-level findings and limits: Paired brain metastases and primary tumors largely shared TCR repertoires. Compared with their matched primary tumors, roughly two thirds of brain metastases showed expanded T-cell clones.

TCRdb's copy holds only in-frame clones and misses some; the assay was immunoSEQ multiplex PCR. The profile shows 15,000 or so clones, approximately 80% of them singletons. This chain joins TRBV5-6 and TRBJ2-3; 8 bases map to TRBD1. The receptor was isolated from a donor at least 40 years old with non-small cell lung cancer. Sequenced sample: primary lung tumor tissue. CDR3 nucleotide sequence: TGTGCCAGCAGCGGACAGGGTGCTTCTGGCACAGATACGCAGTATTTT. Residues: CASSGQGASGTDTQYF.